The source of this T cell receptor (beta chain) is a study of long-term antiretroviral therapy in people with HIV. Study findings and constraints: Within the repertoire, clones expanded before ART were dominant at all time points. After ART, diversity increased yet remained lower than transplant donor controls.

The CDR3 runs 15 residues. Losses at the gene ends were 8 bases for V and 4 bases for J; bases not matched to a gene: 9. Germline lookup yields CDR1 PRHDT and CDR2 FYEKMQ (reference sequence). Comment on this clone: Its specificity is unknown.

Version v3.0 of the immunoSEQ assay was performed at survey level. Generated by immunoSEQ multiplex PCR, the TCRdb table keeps only in-frame clones and is missing some. Seen here are under 20,000 clones, roughly 80% observed once, and the top ten hold about 18%. Here the sequenced sample was unsorted PBMCs, taken just before starting antiretroviral therapy. The source of this sequence is a man between 35 and 55 years old with HIV. The chain joins TRBV13 to TRBJ2-3; 10 nucleotides align to TRBD2. CDR3 amino acids: CASRLAGVMADTQYF. In nucleotides, the CDR3 is TGTGCCAGCCGGCTAGCGGGGGTTATGGCAGATACGCAGTATTTT.